These 25 T cell receptor beta chains were sequenced from one sample in a study of cytomegalovirus exposure and HLA in healthy donors (dated by TCRdb to the late 2010s). Libraries came from the immunoSEQ multiplex PCR assay. For the multiplex PCR, a mixture combining 60 forward primers for TCR Vbeta segments and 13 reverse primers for TCR Jbeta segments was used. The table was pulled from immuneACCESS by TCRdb, which kept in-frame rearrangements only. Such tables lose some clones; where checked, under half of the loss comes from unresolved V genes, and the rest has no known cause. The sample table lists some 170,000 clones, 60% to 80% of them with a count of one. Roughly 9% of the sample rests with the top ten. Sequences were obtained from PBMCs. These receptors were taken from a man younger than 35 in good health and CMV-seropositive.

The rearrangement uses TRBV29-1 and TRBJ2-7; 8 bases align to TRBD1. The germline gives CDR1 SQVTM, CDR2 ANQGSEA. CDR3 length: 14 amino acids. Losses at the gene ends were 3 bases for V and 4 bases for J; bases not matched to a gene: 8. The CDR3 sequence: CSVEPGQGRYEQYF. The CDR3 region has the DNA TGCAGCGTTGAGCCCGGACAGGGCCGGTACGAGCAGTACTTC.

The rearrangement joins TRBV18 to TRBJ2-7, with a weak D call TRBD1 (5 bases). The CDR3 has 16 residues. V was trimmed by 4 bases and J by 4 bases, leaving 20 bases between them. Germline CDR1 and CDR2: KGHSH and LQKENI. This CDR3 is CASSQDIGRDPYEQYF. CDR3 coding DNA: TGTGCCAGCTCACAAGATATAGGCAGGGATCCTTACGAGCAGTACTTC.

In DNA, the CDR3 is TGTGCCAGCAGCGATGCGGGGCTCCCTAATCAGCCCCAGCATTTT. It specifies CASSDAGLPNQPQHF. This rearrangement joins TRBV5-5 to TRBJ1-5; D is perhaps TRBD1 (5 bases). The germline V gene has CDR1 SGHKS and CDR2 YYEKEE (reference sequence). Trimming shortened V by 4 bases and J by 4 bases, and 15 bases separated the two germline ends. The CDR3 sequence is 15 residues long.

This clone was counted between two and nine times. The rearrangement joins TRBV9 to TRBJ2-2, with D possibly being TRBD1 (5 bases). This CDR3 has 16 amino acids. Germline loops: CDR1 SGDLS, CDR2 YYNGEE. Trimming cost V 0 bases and J 2 bases, with 11 bases left between them. CDR3 sequence (DNA): TGTGCCAGCAGCGTAGTGCAGGGCCCAAACACCGGGGAGCTGTTTTTT. It is translated as CASSVVQGPNTGELFF.

CDR3 sequence: CASSRTGLSTEAFF. CDR3 sequence (DNA): TGCGCCAGCAGCCGCACAGGGTTGAGCACTGAAGCTTTCTTT. The chain recombines TRBV5-1 with TRBJ1-1, with D possibly being TRBD1 (6 bases). Per the germline V gene, CDR1 is SGHRS and CDR2 is YFSETQ. Trimming removed 4 bases from V and 4 bases from J, with 14 bases in between. The CDR3 has 14 amino acids. Supplemented by reference TRBV5-1 and TRBJ1-1, the full variable domain reads KAGVTQTPRYLIKTRGQQVTLSCSPISGHRSVSWYQQTPGQGLQFLFEYFSETQRNKGNFPGRFSGRQFSNSRSEMNVSTLELGDSALYLCASSRTGLSTEAFFGQGTRLTVV.

The chain couples TRBV6-1 to TRBJ2-5, with 7 bases aligning to TRBD1. The J call may be faulty, since TRBJ2-7 better matches the DNA end. Germline CDR1 and CDR2: MNHNS and SASEGT. This CDR3 region has 12 residues. CDR3 in DNA: TGTGCCAGTTCGACAGGGTTCAACGAGCAGTACTTC. This codes for CASSTGFNEQYF.

The chain combines TRBV7-9 with TRBJ2-2; tentative D call: TRBD1 (6 bases). This CDR3 region has 14 residues. In germline, CDR1 is SEHNR, CDR2 FQNEAQ (reference sequence). V lost 5 bases, J lost 6 bases, and 13 bases lay in between. The CDR3 loop reads CASSRTVWSGELFF. DNA for the CDR3: TGTGCCAGCAGCCGGACAGTTTGGTCCGGGGAGCTGTTTTTT.

The chain joins TRBV29-1 to TRBJ2-7; tentative D call: TRBD1 (5 bases). The germline V gene has CDR1 SQVTM and CDR2 ANQGSEA. This CDR3 is 10 amino acids long. Trimming pared 7 bases from V and 3 bases from J, leaving 7 bases between. The DNA of the CDR3 is TGCAGCGACCAGGGCTACGAGCAGTACTTC. This gives the protein CSDQGYEQYF.

This clone turned up a few times. The rearrangement joins TRBV7-2 to TRBJ1-1, with 7 positions matching TRBD1. The CDR3 is 14 amino acids. Germline CDR1 reads SGHTA; CDR2 reads FQGNSA. Unmatched junction bases numbered 3, after V lost 5 bases and J lost 0 bases. CDR3 DNA sequence: TGTGCCAGCAGCCTGGACAGGTTGAACACTGAAGCTTTCTTT. Encoded protein: CASSLDRLNTEAFF.

The V call is TRBV11-2, the J call TRBJ2-1, with D maybe TRBD1 (5 bases). The CDR3 sequence is 12 residues long. In germline, CDR1 is SGHAT, CDR2 FQNNGV. V lost 6 bases and J lost 7, with 10 bases in between. The chain's CDR3 is CASSSTGNEQFF. CDR3 in DNA: TGTGCCAGCAGTTCTACAGGTAATGAGCAGTTCTTC.

The rearrangement links TRBV29-1 to TRBJ2-3; 13 bases fit TRBD2. This CDR3 is 14 amino acids long. V was clipped by 6 bases and J by 5 bases; unmatched bases: 5. Germline V gene sequence: CDR1 SQVTM, CDR2 ANQGSEA. The CDR3 region has the DNA TGCAGCGTCTCGACTAGCGGGGGGAGAGATACGCAGTATTTT. This gives the protein CSVSTSGGRDTQYF.

The chain carries TRBV19 and TRBJ2-7, with no clear D. The CDR3 contains 14 residues. The V gene lost 5 bases and the J gene lost 3 bases, with 14 bases spanning the gap. From germline, CDR1 is LNHDA and CDR2 SQIVND (reference sequence). The CDR3: CASSPYLAGYEQYF. The CDR3, as DNA: TGTGCCAGTAGTCCCTATTTAGCCGGCTACGAGCAGTACTTC.

CDR3 region: CASSVGTSGVRVAGELFF. The CDR3 DNA reads as TGTGCCAGCAGCGTGGGGACTAGCGGGGTCCGGGTGGCCGGGGAGCTGTTTTTT. This chain connects TRBV9 to TRBJ2-2, with 13 nucleotides matching TRBD2. CDR1 is SGDLS, CDR2 YYNGEE, per germline. The CDR3 runs 18 residues. V lost 2 bases to trimming and J lost 6 bases; unmatched junction nucleotides: 10.

V gene TRBV19 combines with J gene TRBJ1-1, with TRBD1 matching over 8 bases. Germline V lookup: CDR1 LNHDA, CDR2 SQIVND (reference sequence). V was pared by 5 bases and J by 4 bases, with 6 bases of the junction left unmatched. The CDR3 is 14 residues long. CDR3 bases: TGTGCCAGTAGTGCGCACAGGGGGACCACTGAAGCTTTCTTT. It translates to CASSAHRGTTEAFF.

This clone was counted between two and nine times. The V and J genes are TRBV5-1 and TRBJ1-6; perhaps TRBD1 as D (6 bases). CDR1 is SGHRS, CDR2 YFSETQ, per germline. CDR3 length: 14 amino acids. The V and J ends lost 0 bases and 9 bases respectively, with 10 bases between them. The CDR3 region is CASSLGQDTSPLHF. CDR3 nucleotides: TGCGCCAGCAGCTTGGGACAGGACACTTCACCCCTCCACTTT.

This chain joins TRBV6-5 and TRBJ2-3; 14 positions agree with TRBD2. CDR1 and CDR2 from the germline V gene are MNHEY and SVGAGI. The length of the CDR3 is 14 residues. V lost 6 bases to trimming and J lost 4 bases; unmatched junction nucleotides: 0. CDR3 protein: CASRTSGGADTQYF. CDR3 nucleotides: TGTGCCAGCAGGACTAGCGGGGGGGCAGATACGCAGTATTTT.

The J gene is TRBJ1-5, the V gene TRBV7-8, with D possibly TRBD1 on 6 matching bases. The CDR3 is 15 residues long. Germline V lookup: CDR1 SGHVS, CDR2 FQNEAQ. V was trimmed by 3 bases and J by 5 bases, leaving 14 bases between them. Here the CDR3 reads CASSLAGAAYQPQHF. DNA for the CDR3: TGTGCCAGCAGCTTGGCGGGGGCAGCGTATCAGCCCCAGCATTTT.

This sequence joins TRBV23-1 and TRBJ2-2, with 13 bases matching TRBD2. TRBV23-1 is flagged as an ORF with uncertain function. J was trimmed by 0 bases and V by 0 bases; bases with no gene match: 16. This CDR3 is 23 amino acids long. The CDR3 DNA reads TGCGCCAGCAGTCAATCTCTACTCCGACTAGCGGGGGGTACCATAACGAACACCGGGGAGCTGTTTTTT. Protein sequence: CASSQSLLRLAGGTITNTGELFF.

The chain combines TRBV19 with TRBJ2-1; 8 bases fit TRBD2. Germline lookup yields CDR1 LNHDA and CDR2 SQIVND (reference sequence). This CDR3 has 17 residues. V shed 2 bases, J shed 4 bases, and the junction held 10 bases outside the gene matches. The CDR3: CASSIFDGRGSYNEQFF. CDR3 DNA: TGTGCCAGTAGTATATTTGACGGGAGGGGATCGTACAATGAGCAGTTCTTC.

A single count supports this clone. The gene calls are TRBV9 and TRBJ1-1, with 7 positions matching TRBD1. Trimming cost V 0 bases and J 11 bases; bases outside gene matches: 10. This CDR3 region has 14 residues. CDR1 and CDR2 from the germline V gene are SGDLS and YYNGEE. CDR3 in amino acids: CASSVVPGGPEAFF. The CDR3 DNA reads as TGTGCCAGCAGCGTAGTGCCAGGGGGACCGGAGGCTTTCTTT.

The chain links TRBV11-2 to TRBJ2-5, with 7 bases identical to TRBD2. The DNA matches TRBJ2-7 better at its end, which makes the J call doubtful. CDR1 is SGHAT, CDR2 FQNNGV, per germline. The CDR3 is made up of 14 amino acids. This CDR3 reads CASNRASGPYEQYF. CDR3 nucleotide sequence: TGTGCCAGCAACCGGGCTAGCGGACCCTACGAGCAGTACTTC.

This chain joins TRBV4-3 and TRBJ2-7; D is uncertain. Between the trimmed V and J ends, which lost 0 bases and 6 bases, there was a span of 9 bases. CDR1 is LGHNA and CDR2 is YSLEER in the germline V gene. The CDR3 contains 13 residues. DNA of the CDR3: TGCGCCAGCAGCCAAGATGGGCGTCGCGAGCAGTACTTC. It yields the protein CASSQDGRREQYF.

V is TRBV25-1 and J is TRBJ2-7, with a weak D call TRBD1 (6 bases). V was pared by 7 bases and J by 2 bases, with 15 bases between. The CDR3 length is 14 residues. The germline V gene has CDR1 MGHDK and CDR2 SYGVNS. This CDR3 reads CASTGDIGTYEQYF. In DNA form, the CDR3 reads TGTGCCAGCACCGGGGACATCGGTACCTACGAGCAGTACTTC.

This clone showed up just once. V gene TRBV27 combines with J gene TRBJ2-1; a weak D match, TRBD2 (6 bases). Trimming took off 5 bases at V and 0 bases at J, with 17 bases between the two ends. Germline V gene sequence: CDR1 MNHEY, CDR2 SMNVEV (reference sequence). The CDR3 contains 17 residues. CDR3 in DNA: TGTGCCAGCAGTCCCCACGGCGGGGTTAGCTCCTACAATGAGCAGTTCTTC. Protein: CASSPHGGVSSYNEQFF.

V gene TRBV15 combines with J gene TRBJ2-7, with TRBD1 identical over 8 bases. The CDR3 extends over 16 amino acids. V was pared by 5 bases and J by 0 bases, with 9 bases of the junction left unmatched. CDR1 and CDR2 from the germline V gene are LNHNV and YYDKDF (reference sequence). CDR3 sequence: CATSRRTGKSSYEQYF. DNA for the CDR3: TGTGCCACCAGCCGACGGACAGGGAAAAGCTCCTACGAGCAGTACTTC.